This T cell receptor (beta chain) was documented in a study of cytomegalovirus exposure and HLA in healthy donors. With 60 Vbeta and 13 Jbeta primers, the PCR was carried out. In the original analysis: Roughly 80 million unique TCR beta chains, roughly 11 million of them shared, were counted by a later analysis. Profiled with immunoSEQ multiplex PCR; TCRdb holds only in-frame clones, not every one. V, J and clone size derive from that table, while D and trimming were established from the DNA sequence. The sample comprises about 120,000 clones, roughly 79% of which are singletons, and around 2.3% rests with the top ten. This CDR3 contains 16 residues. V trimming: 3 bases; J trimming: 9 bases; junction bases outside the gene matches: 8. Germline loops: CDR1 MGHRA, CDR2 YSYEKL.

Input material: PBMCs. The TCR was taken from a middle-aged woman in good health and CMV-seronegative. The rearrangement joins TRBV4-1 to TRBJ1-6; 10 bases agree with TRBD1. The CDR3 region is CASSHPPGTGVSPLHF. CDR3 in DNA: TGCGCCAGCAGCCACCCGCCGGGGACAGGGGTTTCACCCCTCCACTTT.